This T cell receptor (beta chain) comes out of a study of shared clonotypes between healthy human individuals. Sequencing used immunoSEQ multiplex PCR; TCRdb keeps in-frame clones, though not all of them. The table shows some 470,000 clones, with approximately 80% occurring only once. With regard to this clone: An end of the junction does not agree with germline; a read error may underlie this.

The CDR3 is 14 residues long. Germline V CDR1 and CDR2: MRHNA, SNTAGT. This TCR was sampled from a woman in her 40s in good health. Some clones in this sample may be carry-over from other donors' samples. V gene TRBV6-4 combines with J gene TRBJ2-7; perhaps TRBD1 as D (6 bases). The sample consisted of PBMCs. CDR3 sequence: CASSYSGPDSEQYF. The CDR3, as DNA: TGTGCCAGCAGTTACTCCGGCCCGGACAGTGAGCAGTACTTC.